This is a list of T cell receptor beta chains from one sample in a study of regulatory T cells in long-lasting Graves disease. TCRdb recomputed calls from the reads with MiXCR, one row per CDR3 protein. The sample carries approximately 780 distinct CDR3 sequences, approximately 50% recorded once. Sequences were derived from peripheral blood mononuclear cells (PBMCs), sampled with antithyroid drug treatment, in newly diagnosed or persistent Graves disease (not recorded which). The source of these receptors is a female donor with Graves disease. The CDR3 runs from the conserved cysteine through the conserved F or W. Each record gives: clone size, V gene, J gene, D gene, CDR3 protein, CDR3 DNA. The D gene is left open where the match is weak. Some rows mark clone size as missing; the rest say once, few, many or name a class of expanded clone.

clone_size: NA
v_call: TRBV7-9
j_call: TRBJ1-2
d_call: TRBD1
cdr3_aa: CASSLEGGANYGYTF
cdr3_nt: TGTGCCAGCAGCCTTGAAGGGGGCGCAAACTATGGCTACACCTTC

clone_size: NA
v_call: TRBV2
j_call: TRBJ1-3
d_call: NA
cdr3_aa: CASSLDSENTIYF
cdr3_nt: TGTGCCAGCAGCCTCGACAGTGAAAACACCATATATTTT

clone_size: NA
v_call: TRBV7-2
j_call: TRBJ1-1
d_call: TRBD1
cdr3_aa: CASNVGQVNTEAFF
cdr3_nt: TGTGCCAGCAACGTGGGACAGGTGAACACTGAAGCTTTCTTT

clone_size: NA
v_call: TRBV27
j_call: TRBJ2-7
d_call: TRBD1
cdr3_aa: CASSPNILQQGNYEQYF
cdr3_nt: TGTGCCAGCAGTCCAAATATTCTCCAACAGGGGAACTACGAGCAGTACTTC

clone_size: NA
v_call: TRBV12-3/TRBV12-4
j_call: TRBJ2-2
d_call: NA
cdr3_aa: CASSRLVYSGELFF
cdr3_nt: TGTGCCAGCAGTCGACTAGTATACTCCGGGGAGCTGTTTTTT

clone_size: NA
v_call: TRBV19
j_call: TRBJ2-4
d_call: NA
cdr3_aa: CASSNGRWAKNIQYF
cdr3_nt: TGTGCCAGTAGTAACGGAAGGTGGGCCAAAAACATTCAGTACTTC

clone_size: once
v_call: TRBV4-1
j_call: TRBJ2-5
d_call: NA
cdr3_aa: CASSQDRGQYETQYF
cdr3_nt: TGCGCCAGCAGCCAAGATCGCGGTCAGTACGAGACCCAGTACTTC

clone_size: NA
v_call: TRBV20-1
j_call: TRBJ2-1
d_call: TRBD2
cdr3_aa: CSASRLLAGLLEQFF
cdr3_nt: TGCAGTGCTAGTCGTCTACTAGCGGGTCTTTTGGAGCAGTTCTTC

clone_size: NA
v_call: TRBV12-3/TRBV12-4
j_call: TRBJ2-7
d_call: TRBD1
cdr3_aa: CASRQDRSYEQYF
cdr3_nt: TGTGCCAGCAGACAGGACAGGTCCTACGAGCAGTACTTC

clone_size: few
v_call: TRBV2
j_call: TRBJ1-1
d_call: NA
cdr3_aa: CASSSRTAMNTEAFF
cdr3_nt: TGTGCCAGCAGTTCAAGGACAGCGATGAACACTGAAGCTTTCTTT

clone_size: NA
v_call: TRBV29-1
j_call: TRBJ2-2
d_call: NA
cdr3_aa: CSVARAPSNTGELFF
cdr3_nt: TGCAGCGTTGCCCGGGCACCCTCGAACACCGGGGAGCTGTTTTTT

clone_size: once
v_call: TRBV29-1
j_call: TRBJ2-3
d_call: NA
cdr3_aa: CSVEDSADTQYF
cdr3_nt: TGCAGCGTTGAGGATAGCGCAGATACGCAGTATTTT

clone_size: NA
v_call: TRBV7-2
j_call: TRBJ2-2
d_call: NA
cdr3_aa: CASSSPSPNTGELFF
cdr3_nt: TGTGCCAGCAGCTCCCCTTCCCCGAACACCGGGGAGCTGTTTTTT

clone_size: once
v_call: TRBV6-1
j_call: TRBJ2-7
d_call: TRBD2
cdr3_aa: CASSEAAGMVYEQYF
cdr3_nt: TGTGCCAGCAGTGAAGCAGCGGGGATGGTATACGAGCAGTACTTC

clone_size: NA
v_call: TRBV15
j_call: TRBJ1-5
d_call: NA
cdr3_aa: CATAEEEVRPQHF
cdr3_nt: TGTGCCACCGCTGAGGAGGAGGTACGGCCCCAGCATTTT

clone_size: NA
v_call: TRBV6-4
j_call: TRBJ1-4
d_call: NA
cdr3_aa: CASSATGTNEKLFF
cdr3_nt: TGTGCCAGCAGTGCTACGGGAACTAATGAAAAACTGTTTTTT

clone_size: NA
v_call: TRBV25-1
j_call: TRBJ1-1
d_call: NA
cdr3_aa: CASSGSNVAFF
cdr3_nt: TGTGCCAGCAGTGGGTCCAACGTAGCTTTCTTT

clone_size: NA
v_call: TRBV11-1
j_call: TRBJ2-1
d_call: NA
cdr3_aa: CASSLGLGINEQFF
cdr3_nt: TGTGCCAGCAGCTTAGGGTTGGGAATCAATGAGCAGTTCTTC

clone_size: NA
v_call: TRBV5-1
j_call: TRBJ2-3
d_call: NA
cdr3_aa: CASRTRSTDTQYF
cdr3_nt: TGCGCCAGCAGAACCAGGAGCACAGATACGCAGTATTTT

clone_size: NA
v_call: TRBV5-6
j_call: TRBJ2-4
d_call: NA
cdr3_aa: CASSARDIKNIQYF
cdr3_nt: TGTGCCAGCAGCGCCAGGGACATCAAAAACATTCAGTACTTC

clone_size: few
v_call: TRBV7-2
j_call: TRBJ2-1
d_call: NA
cdr3_aa: CASSFRSGPYNEQFF
cdr3_nt: TGTGCCAGCAGCTTCAGGTCTGGCCCCTACAATGAGCAGTTCTTC

clone_size: few
v_call: TRBV18
j_call: TRBJ1-6
d_call: TRBD1
cdr3_aa: CASSWDRDNSPLHF
cdr3_nt: TGTGCCAGCTCATGGGACAGGGACAATTCACCCCTCCACTTT

clone_size: NA
v_call: TRBV12-3/TRBV12-4
j_call: TRBJ1-1
d_call: NA
cdr3_aa: CASSLGSLSTIRPNTEAFF
cdr3_nt: TGTGCCAGCAGTTTAGGCTCACTCTCGACAATCAGGCCAAACACTGAAGCTTTCTTT

clone_size: NA
v_call: TRBV13
j_call: TRBJ2-7
d_call: TRBD2
cdr3_aa: CASSPAGGSSYEQYF
cdr3_nt: TGTGCCAGCAGCCCCGCGGGAGGGAGTTCCTACGAGCAGTACTTC

clone_size: NA
v_call: TRBV28
j_call: TRBJ1-3
d_call: NA
cdr3_aa: CASSAPGLSGNTIYF
cdr3_nt: TGTGCCAGCAGCGCCCCGGGGCTCTCTGGAAACACCATATATTTT

clone_size: few
v_call: TRBV7-9
j_call: TRBJ2-3
d_call: TRBD1
cdr3_aa: CASSSTGTEYSTDTQYF
cdr3_nt: TGTGCCAGCAGCTCGACCGGGACAGAGTATAGCACAGATACGCAGTATTTT

clone_size: NA
v_call: TRBV5-1
j_call: TRBJ2-1
d_call: TRBD2
cdr3_aa: CASSLAGTSGRGGEQFF
cdr3_nt: TGCGCCAGCAGCTTGGCCGGGACTAGCGGGAGGGGCGGTGAGCAGTTCTTC

clone_size: NA
v_call: TRBV28
j_call: TRBJ1-2
d_call: NA
cdr3_aa: CASSINNYGYTF
cdr3_nt: TGTGCCAGCAGTATTAATAACTATGGCTACACCTTC

clone_size: NA
v_call: TRBV12-3/TRBV12-4
j_call: TRBJ2-7
d_call: NA
cdr3_aa: CASKAVVYEQYF
cdr3_nt: TGTGCCAGCAAGGCGGTGGTCTACGAGCAGTACTTC

clone_size: NA
v_call: TRBV5-1
j_call: TRBJ2-7
d_call: TRBD2
cdr3_aa: CASSWTLAGGAYEQYF
cdr3_nt: TGCGCCAGCAGCTGGACACTAGCGGGAGGGGCCTACGAGCAGTACTTC

clone_size: few
v_call: TRBV29-1
j_call: TRBJ2-3
d_call: TRBD1
cdr3_aa: CSVRGQGTDTQYF
cdr3_nt: TGCAGCGTGCGAGGACAGGGGACAGATACGCAGTATTTT

clone_size: NA
v_call: TRBV7-9
j_call: TRBJ2-3
d_call: NA
cdr3_aa: CASSSSMGDTQYF
cdr3_nt: TGTGCCAGCAGCTCCTCAATGGGAGATACGCAGTATTTT